This is a list of T cell receptor beta chains from one sample in a study of spatial heterogeneity in lung cancer. TCRdb analysed the 5' RACE reads with MiXCR anew, one entry per CDR3 protein. The table has 13,000 or so distinct CDR3 sequences, approximately 4.6% seen once. The specimen was lung tumor tissue, collected at surgery. The receptors derive from a male donor with early-stage non-small cell lung cancer. The CDR3 runs from the conserved cysteine through the conserved F or W. A D gene is named only where the DNA matches it firmly. Clone size is given for some rows only: seen once, a few or many times, or a class if the clone is expanded.

>TRBJ2-1|many|.|TRBV11-2|16
CASSLRSGTPYNEQFF
TGTGCCAGCAGCTTACGTAGCGGAACACCCTACAATGAGCAGTTCTTC
>TRBJ1-5|.|.|TRBV6-2/TRBV6-3|14
CASSYGGKSGPQHF
TGTGCCAGCAGTTACGGCGGGAAATCCGGTCCCCAGCATTTT
>TRBJ2-3|many|TRBD1|TRBV6-5|14
CASSTRQGIDTQYF
TGTGCCAGCAGTACCAGACAGGGGATAGATACGCAGTATTTT
>TRBJ2-5|many|.|TRBV27|11
CASSHQETQYF
TGTGCCAGCAGTCACCAAGAGACCCAGTACTTC
>TRBJ1-2|.|.|TRBV7-2|14
CASSTRAQGSGYTF
TGTGCCAGCAGCACTAGGGCGCAGGGGAGCGGCTACACCTTC
>TRBJ2-5|many|.|TRBV9|14
CASSVGVREETQYF
TGTGCCAGCAGCGTAGGAGTGAGAGAAGAGACCCAGTACTTC
>TRBJ2-3|few|TRBD2|TRBV10-3|15
CAISSGGGSTDTQYF
TGTGCCATCAGTAGTGGCGGGGGATCCACAGATACGCAGTATTTT
>TRBJ1-5|many|TRBD1|TRBV6-2/TRBV6-3|13
CASRGTVSLAQHF
TGTGCCAGCAGGGGGACAGTTTCCTTGGCCCAGCATTTT
>TRBJ1-2|many|.|TRBV28|15
CASSTPSGATGSYTF
TGTGCCAGCAGTACCCCATCAGGGGCCACCGGGAGCTACACCTTC
>TRBJ2-3|many|TRBD1|TRBV6-2/TRBV6-3|15
CASSRPGQGTDTQYF
TGTGCCAGCAGCCGTCCGGGACAGGGGACAGATACGCAGTATTTT